These 14 T cell receptor beta chains came from one sample sequenced in a study of blood T cell repertoires in COVID-19. Profiled with immunoSEQ multiplex PCR; TCRdb holds only in-frame clones, not every one. This table has 200,000 to 250,000 clones, roughly nine tenths appearing once. Sequencing input: peripheral blood. These receptors came from a woman aged 45 to 65 with acute or convalescent COVID-19.

The rearrangement links TRBV7-2 to TRBJ1-2; TRBD1 matches at 7 bases. Germline-derived CDR1 and CDR2 are SGHTA and FQGNSA. This CDR3 contains 14 residues. V shed 2 bases and J 5 bases; nucleotides not matched to a gene: 5. The chain's CDR3 is CASSLWKGAYGYTF. CDR3 DNA sequence: TGTGCCAGCAGCTTATGGAAGGGGGCGTATGGCTACACCTTC.

V is TRBV5-6 and J is TRBJ2-7, with D unclear. V was shortened by 0 bases and J by 2 bases, with 12 bases between the two germline ends. Germline V gene data show CDR1 as SGHDT and CDR2 as YYEEEE. The CDR3 runs to 15 residues. The CDR3 spells CASSLGVTKTYEQYF. The CDR3, as DNA: TGTGCCAGCAGCTTGGGGGTGACAAAGACCTACGAGCAGTACTTC.

This clone came up a few times. J is TRBJ1-2 and V is TRBV21-1; the D call of TRBD1 is as the table states it, not checked on the DNA. TRBV21-1 is a pseudogene. The CDR3 runs 16 residues. The CDR3 loop is CASSKKSNQVPYGYTF. In DNA form, the CDR3 reads TGTGCCAGCAGCAAAAAATCGAATCAGGTTCCTTATGGCTACACCTTC.

The CDR3 sequence: CASSLAGFTGELFF. CDR3 sequence (DNA): TGTGCCAGCAGTTTAGCGGGGTTCACCGGGGAGCTGTTTTTT. The V gene is TRBV5-8, the J gene TRBJ2-2, with 8 bases identical to TRBD2. The CDR3 contains 14 residues. Germline trimming cut 5 bases from V and 4 bases from J; bases unmatched to any gene: 4. Germline CDR1 reads SGHTS; CDR2 reads YDEGEE.

The V and J genes are TRBV23-1 and TRBJ1-6; 7 nucleotides match TRBD1. TRBV23-1 is reported as an ORF; its role is uncertain. Germline trimming cut 4 bases from V and 7 bases from J; bases unmatched to any gene: 7. This CDR3 is built from 15 residues. The DNA of the CDR3 is TGCGCCAGCAGTCTCGGACAGGTTCCGAATTCACCCCTCCACTTT. This encodes CASSLGQVPNSPLHF.

The CDR3 region is CASSYSGTSSYEQYF. The CDR3 nucleotides are TGTGCCAGCAGTTACTCCGGGACTAGCTCCTACGAGCAGTACTTC. The rearrangement links TRBV6-2 or TRBV6-3 to TRBJ2-7, with 8 bases identical to TRBD2. CDR1 and CDR2 from the germline V gene are MNHEY and SVGEGT. This CDR3 is 15 amino acids long. After removal of 0 bases from V and 0 bases from J, the junction contained 1 base not matched to a gene.

V and J are TRBV7-9 and TRBJ1-1; no reliable D call. Trimming shortened V by 4 bases and J by 1 base, and 16 bases separated the two germline ends. The CDR3 contains 16 residues. The V gene's germline CDR1 is SEHNR and CDR2 FQNEAQ (reference sequence). CDR3 sequence (DNA): TGTGCCAGCAGCTCTTCGCTACTAAATCAGAACACTGAAGCTTTCTTT. Its translation: CASSSSLLNQNTEAFF.

The V and J genes are TRBV24-1 and TRBJ2-1; 7 bases are shared with TRBD2. Germline CDR1 is KGHDR and CDR2 is SFDVKD. The CDR3 extends over 14 amino acids. J was trimmed by 9 bases and V by 3 bases; bases with no gene match: 7. This CDR3 reads CATSDTGTTGEQFF. In DNA form, the CDR3 reads TGTGCCACCAGTGATACGGGGACTACAGGTGAGCAGTTCTTC.

The rearrangement uses TRBV7-2 and TRBJ2-7; tentative D call: TRBD1 (6 bases). Trimming left V 7 bases short and J 2 bases short, with 18 bases between. Germline V gene lookup returns CDR1 SGHTA and CDR2 FQGNSA. CDR3 length: 15 residues. CDR3 protein: CASTLGVGAAYEQYF. In DNA form, the CDR3 reads TGTGCCAGCACCCTAGGGGTGGGGGCAGCCTACGAGCAGTACTTC.

V and J are TRBV6-5 and TRBJ1-6, with TRBD1 identical over 10 bases. The J segment lost 10 bases and the V segment lost 4 bases, leaving 7 bases of the junction unmatched. In germline, CDR1 is MNHEY, CDR2 SVGAGI. The CDR3 is 15 amino acids. DNA of the CDR3: TGTGCCAGCAGTTCCAGACAGGGGGCGCGATCACCCCTCCACTTT. Protein: CASSSRQGARSPLHF.

The chain has TRBV18 and TRBJ2-7; D ambiguous. In germline, CDR1 is KGHSH, CDR2 LQKENI. The CDR3 is made up of 12 amino acids. V was trimmed by 2 bases and J by 7 bases, leaving 9 bases between them. This CDR3 is CASSPISREQYF. The CDR3 region has the DNA TGTGCCAGCTCACCAATCTCGCGTGAGCAGTACTTC.

The rearrangement links TRBV30 to TRBJ1-2; no definite D call. Germline V CDR1 and CDR2: GTSNPN, SVGIG (reference sequence). V lost 3 bases, J lost 2 bases, and 16 bases lay in between. The CDR3 is made up of 15 amino acids. The CDR3 sequence: CAWSHRRGYNYGYTF. CDR3 DNA: TGTGCCTGGAGCCATCGACGGGGATACAACTATGGCTACACCTTC.

The chain uses TRBV6-5 and TRBJ1-1, with TRBD1 matching over 7 bases. Trimming cost V 7 bases and J 7 bases; bases outside gene matches: 6. In germline, CDR1 is MNHEY, CDR2 SVGAGI. The CDR3 length is 12 residues. The DNA of the CDR3 is TGTGCCAGCAAGAACAGGGGCAATGAAGCTTTCTTT. Residues: CASKNRGNEAFF.

This clone was seen only once. The rearrangement links TRBV9 to TRBJ1-2, with D perhaps matching TRBD1 (6 bases). The V gene's germline CDR1 is SGDLS and CDR2 YYNGEE. Trimming cost V 3 bases and J 1 base, with 16 bases left between them. The CDR3 totals 16 residues. The CDR3 loop is CASSAGGQRVNYGYTF. The CDR3 DNA follows: TGTGCCAGCAGCGCCGGGGGGCAGAGAGTTAACTATGGCTACACCTTC.